These 24 T cell receptor beta chains share one sample of origin, sequenced in a study of follicular helper T cells after annual influenza vaccination. Profiled with immunoSEQ multiplex PCR; TCRdb holds only in-frame clones, not every one. The sample includes 400 to 550 clones, approximately 86% of them seen just once. Time point of the sample: 2015-2016 season, 7 days after influenza vaccination. The material was CXCR5+ CD38+ circulating T follicular helper cells from blood, obtained 7 days after influenza vaccination. Sample subset: circulating Tfh, non-naive CD4+CXCR5+PD-1+ (ICOS+CD38+ or ICOS-CD38-). These receptors all come from an adult who received the influenza vaccine.

CDR3: CASSFSGTSEQFF. The DNA of the CDR3 is TGTGCCAGCAGCTTTTCCGGGACGAGTGAGCAGTTCTTC. V usage is TRBV7-3 and J usage is TRBJ2-1; the D gene could be TRBD1 or TRBD2 (5 bases each). Looked up from germline, CDR1 is SGHTA and CDR2 is FQGTGA. The length of the CDR3 is 13 residues. The V end was cut by 3 bases, the J end by 9 bases, with 12 bases between.

This sequence joins TRBV30 and TRBJ1-4; D uncertain. The germline V gene has CDR1 GTSNPN and CDR2 SVGIG (reference sequence). Trimming cost V 3 bases and J 4 bases, with 9 bases left between them. The CDR3 consists of 13 residues. The CDR3, as DNA: TGTGCCTGGAGGCGAACAAATAATGAAAAACTGTTTTTT. Protein sequence: CAWRRTNNEKLFF.

The CDR3 protein is CASSRPGGGGTDTQYF. DNA of the CDR3: TGTGCCAGTAGTCGTCCCGGGGGGGGCGGCACAGATACGCAGTATTTT. The V gene is TRBV19, the J gene TRBJ2-3, with TRBD2 identical over 8 bases. V was clipped by 5 bases and J by 1 base; unmatched bases: 8. The CDR3 sequence is 16 residues long. Germline assignment: CDR1 LNHDA and CDR2 SQIVND (reference sequence).

In this sample, this clone turned up a few times. V usage is TRBV7-9 and J usage is TRBJ2-5, with TRBD2 identical over 7 bases. The germline CDR1 and CDR2 sequences are SEHNR and FQNEAQ (reference sequence). Trimming removed 3 bases from V and 2 bases from J; junction bases left unmatched: 3. This CDR3 has 14 amino acids. This CDR3 is CASSFVGGQETQYF. CDR3 sequence (DNA): TGTGCCAGCAGCTTTGTGGGGGGGCAAGAGACCCAGTACTTC. The entire variable domain, with the rest obtained from reference TRBV7-9 and TRBJ2-5, is as follows: DTGVSQNPRHKITKRGQNVTFRCDPISEHNRLYWYRQTLGQGPEFLTYFQNEAQLEKSRLLSDRFSAERPKGSFSTLEIQRTEQGDSAMYLCASSFVGGQETQYFGPGTRLLVL.

This chain joins TRBV30 and TRBJ2-7, with 7 bases lining up with TRBD1. The germline V gene encodes CDR1 GTSNPN and CDR2 SVGIG (reference sequence). The CDR3 runs 13 residues. J lost 0 bases, V lost 5 bases, and 4 bases had no gene match. In DNA, the CDR3 is TGTGCCTGGGATGACAGGGACTCCTACGAGCAGTACTTC. It translates to CAWDDRDSYEQYF.

The V call is TRBV19, the J call TRBJ2-5; 9 nucleotides line up with TRBD1. From germline, CDR1 is LNHDA and CDR2 SQIVND (reference sequence). The CDR3 has 15 amino acids. V was pared by 5 bases and J by 5 bases, with 9 bases of the junction left unmatched. CDR3 amino acids: CASSPPGQGFETQYF. The DNA of the CDR3 is TGTGCCAGTAGTCCGCCGGGACAGGGTTTTGAGACCCAGTACTTC.

J is TRBJ1-2 and V is TRBV5-1; D not resolved. V dropped 2 bases and J dropped 5 bases, with 16 bases sitting between them. Germline V CDR1 and CDR2: SGHRS, YFSETQ. This CDR3 region has 15 residues. CDR3 DNA sequence: TGCGCCAGCAGCTTCAGTACCCTGGGCGAATATGGCTACACCTTC. Translating it yields CASSFSTLGEYGYTF. The full variable domain, completed using reference TRBV5-1 and TRBJ1-2, is KAGVTQTPRYLIKTRGQQVTLSCSPISGHRSVSWYQQTPGQGLQFLFEYFSETQRNKGNFPGRFSGRQFSNSRSEMNVSTLELGDSALYLCASSFSTLGEYGYTFGSGTRLTVV.

This sequence joins TRBV7-9 and TRBJ1-2; D ambiguous. V lost 4 bases and J 1 base, leaving 10 bases between the germline ends. CDR1 is SEHNR, CDR2 FQNEAQ, per germline (reference sequence). The CDR3 runs 14 residues. CDR3 loop: CASSSGPVNYGYTF. The DNA of the CDR3 is TGTGCCAGCAGCTCCGGACCGGTTAACTATGGCTACACCTTC. The full variable domain, with the rest looked up from reference TRBV7-9 and TRBJ1-2, is DTGVSQNPRHKITKRGQNVTFRCDPISEHNRLYWYRQTLGQGPEFLTYFQNEAQLEKSRLLSDRFSAERPKGSFSTLEIQRTEQGDSAMYLCASSSGPVNYGYTFGSGTRLTVV.

This clone has just a few counts. The chain has TRBV19 and TRBJ2-3, with TRBD2 identical over 13 bases. The CDR3 is made up of 16 amino acids. CDR1 is LNHDA, CDR2 SQIVND, per germline (reference sequence). Trimming at V came to 2 bases and at J to 3 bases, leaving 2 bases not matched to a gene. The CDR3 sequence is CASSIPGLAGTDTQYF. DNA for the CDR3: TGTGCCAGTAGTATACCGGGACTAGCGGGAACAGATACGCAGTATTTT. The full variable domain, rest sourced from reference TRBV19 and TRBJ2-3, is DGGITQSPKYLFRKEGQNVTLSCEQNLNHDAMYWYRQDPGQGLRLIYYSQIVNDFQKGDIAEGYSVSREKKESFPLTVTSAQKNPTAFYLCASSIPGLAGTDTQYFGPGTRLTVL.

The CDR3 loop is CASSLAKDTGELFF. The CDR3 nucleotides are TGTGCCAGCAGCTTAGCCAAGGACACCGGGGAGCTGTTTTTT. The chain joins TRBV7-9 to TRBJ2-2; D gene ambiguous. This CDR3 spans 14 amino acids. In germline, CDR1 is SEHNR, CDR2 FQNEAQ (reference sequence). The V end was cut by 0 bases, the J end by 3 bases, with 5 bases between.

The chain carries TRBV5-4 and TRBJ1-1; tentative D call: TRBD1 (5 bases). Germline V CDR1 and CDR2: SGHNT, YYREEE (reference sequence). CDR3 length equals 16 residues. V lost 1 base, J lost 2 bases, and 15 bases lay in between. CDR3 in amino acids: CASSLRAGIQNTEAFF. The CDR3 DNA reads as TGTGCCAGCAGCTTGAGGGCAGGGATCCAAAACACTGAAGCTTTCTTT. Based on the CDR3 plus reference TRBV5-4 and TRBJ1-1, the full variable domain is ETGVTQSPTHLIKTRGQQVTLRCSSQSGHNTVSWYQQALGQGPQFIFQYYREEENGRGNFPPRFSGLQFPNYSSELNVNALELDDSALYLCASSLRAGIQNTEAFFGQGTRLTVV.

CDR3 residues: CASSPRGGARVQPQHF. CDR3 sequence (DNA): TGTGCCAGCAGTCCCCGAGGCGGGGCTAGGGTTCAGCCCCAGCATTTT. This chain links TRBV27 with TRBJ1-5, with TRBD1 as a possible D gene (5 bases). CDR3 length equals 16 residues. Trimming removed 5 bases from V and 6 bases from J, with 20 bases in between. In germline, CDR1 is MNHEY, CDR2 SMNVEV (reference sequence).

This rearrangement joins TRBV7-6 to TRBJ2-3; maybe TRBD2 (6 bases). The V gene's germline CDR1 is SGHVS and CDR2 FNYEAQ. V dropped 3 bases and J dropped 4 bases, with 11 bases sitting between them. This CDR3 region has 14 residues. The CDR3: CASSLTRLSDTQYF. As DNA, the CDR3 is TGTGCCAGCAGCTTGACTAGACTCTCAGATACGCAGTATTTT.

V is TRBV6-6 and J is TRBJ1-4, with D maybe TRBD1 (5 bases). V lost 6 bases and J 4 bases, leaving 15 bases between the germline ends. Germline CDR1 reads MNHNY; CDR2 reads SVGAGI (reference sequence). CDR3 size: 15 residues. CDR3 in DNA: TGTGCCAGCAGCCCCCCGGGACGCCTTAATGAAAAACTGTTTTTT. Amino acids: CASSPPGRLNEKLFF.

This clone was detected only a few times. The same CDR3 can be traced to other DNA sequences in this sample. The chain employs TRBV2 and TRBJ1-1; D may be TRBD1 (6 bases). V was clipped by 6 bases and J by 1 base, with 9 bases between them. Per the germline V gene, CDR1 is SNHLY and CDR2 is FYNNEI. The CDR3 covers 13 residues. The CDR3 is CASRPQGNTEAFF. CDR3 in DNA: TGTGCCAGCAGACCACAGGGGAACACTGAAGCTTTCTTT.

The sample holds one count of this clone. The rearrangement links TRBV18 to TRBJ1-1; D is ambiguous. The germline CDR1 and CDR2 sequences are KGHSH and LQKENI. Trimming removed 2 bases at V and 3 bases at J, with 7 bases between. The CDR3 has 13 residues. The CDR3 spells CASSPGVDTEAFF. The DNA for the CDR3 is TGTGCCAGCTCACCAGGGGTGGACACTGAAGCTTTCTTT.

The rearrangement links TRBV6-1 to TRBJ1-2; 9 bases map to TRBD1. Germline loops: CDR1 MNHNS, CDR2 SASEGT. V dropped 6 bases and J dropped 5; count of bases not matched to a gene: 10. The CDR3 is 15 amino acids. The CDR3 bases are TGTGCCAGCAGGCTACGGACAGGGGAGGGATATGGCTACACCTTC. Protein sequence: CASRLRTGEGYGYTF.

V gene TRBV6-1 combines with J gene TRBJ2-2; 8 bases are shared with TRBD1. CDR1 and CDR2 (germline): MNHNS, SASEGT. CDR3 length equals 14 residues. The J segment lost 6 bases and the V segment lost 9 bases, leaving 9 bases of the junction unmatched. This chain's CDR3 is CASSGGVVAGELFF. In nucleotides, the CDR3 is TGTGCCAGTTCAGGGGGCGTGGTCGCCGGGGAGCTGTTTTTT.

The chain is built from TRBV9 and TRBJ2-2; 7 bases line up with TRBD2. Germline V lookup: CDR1 SGDLS, CDR2 YYNGEE. The length of the CDR3 is 14 residues. After removal of 2 bases from V and 7 bases from J, the junction contained 5 bases not matched to a gene. CDR3 sequence: CASSVGASGGELFF. In DNA form, the CDR3 reads TGTGCCAGCAGCGTTGGAGCTAGCGGCGGGGAGCTGTTTTTT.

This clone was detected only once. The chain combines TRBV5-8 with TRBJ2-1; 11 bases line up with TRBD2. This CDR3 has 15 residues. Germline V gene lookup returns CDR1 SGHTS and CDR2 YDEGEE. Unmatched junction bases numbered 0, after V lost 0 bases and J lost 4 bases. The CDR3 here is CASSLGTSGYNEQFF. The CDR3 DNA reads TGTGCCAGCAGCTTGGGGACTAGCGGGTACAATGAGCAGTTCTTC.

The chain employs TRBV14 and TRBJ1-1; a weak D match, TRBD1 (6 bases). Germline V lookup: CDR1 SGHDN, CDR2 FVKESK. The CDR3 is 16 amino acids. V gave up 4 bases and J gave up 1 base, with 16 bases separating them. In DNA form, the CDR3 reads TGTGCCAGCAGCCCCATCCCCGGACAGCAGAACACTGAAGCTTTCTTT. It codes for CASSPIPGQQNTEAFF.

This clone was detected once. This chain joins TRBV27 and TRBJ1-4, with a tentative D call TRBD1 (6 bases). The germline CDR1 and CDR2 sequences are MNHEY and SMNVEV (reference sequence). CDR3 length equals 13 residues. The V gene lost 5 bases and the J gene lost 10 bases, with 14 bases spanning the gap. The CDR3 protein is CASSKSGVGKLFF. The CDR3 bases are TGTGCCAGCAGTAAATCAGGGGTCGGAAAACTGTTTTTT.

The chain uses TRBV5-6 and TRBJ1-1; a weak D match, TRBD1 (5 bases). Looked up from germline, CDR1 is SGHDT and CDR2 is YYEEEE. V lost 3 bases and J 6 bases, leaving 15 bases between the germline ends. The CDR3 is made up of 14 amino acids. CDR3 in amino acids: CASSWGVGSAEAFF. The CDR3 nucleotides are TGTGCCAGCAGCTGGGGGGTCGGGTCAGCTGAAGCTTTCTTT. The full variable domain, in which reference TRBV5-6 and TRBJ1-1 provide the parts outside the CDR3, is DAGVTQSPTHLIKTRGQQVTLRCSPKSGHDTVSWYQQALGQGPQFIFQYYEEEERQRGNFPDRFSGHQFPNYSSELNVNALLLGDSALYLCASSWGVGSAEAFFGQGTRLTVV.

This clone was observed once. The chain couples TRBV9 to TRBJ2-5; TRBD2 aligns across 10 bases. CDR1 is SGDLS and CDR2 is YYNGEE in the germline V gene. This CDR3 comprises 17 residues. The ends lost 3 bases at V and 5 bases at J; junction bases unmatched: 13. The CDR3 protein is CASSARGEAGGRETQYF. CDR3 bases: TGTGCCAGCAGCGCCCGAGGGGAAGCGGGAGGGCGGGAGACCCAGTACTTC. The full variable domain, its missing parts supplied by reference TRBV9 and TRBJ2-5, is DSGVTQTPKHLITATGQRVTLRCSPRSGDLSVYWYQQSLDQGLQFLIQYYNGEERAKGNILERFSAQQFPDLHSELNLSSLELGDSALYFCASSARGEAGGRETQYFGPGTRLLVL.